This paragraph reports one T cell receptor beta chain. Its matching antigen is unknown. There are 14 residues in the CDR3. The sample comes from a study of blood T cells in healthy people across ages. Study-wide points: There was a strong correlation between TCR beta diversity and naive T cell percentage.

A second roughly 6 to 11 cycle PCR used barcoded and J-beta primers. Each CDR3 protein is one row after TCRdb ran MiXCR on the 5' RACE reads. The sample lists over 1,300,000 distinct CDR3 sequences; 45% to 70% were seen once. Healthy Caucasian individuals from Russia aged about 6 to 100 served as donors. The chain couples TRBV21-1 to TRBJ2-5. TRBV21-1 is described as a pseudogene. Sequencing used blood. The source of this sequence is a man aged 18-30 years in good health. CDR3 coding DNA: TGTGCCAGCAGCAAAGGACAGTACCAAGAGACCCAGTACTTC. It encodes CASSKGQYQETQYF.